These T cell receptor beta chains were read from a single sample in a study of cytomegalovirus exposure and HLA in healthy donors. Generated by immunoSEQ multiplex PCR, the TCRdb table keeps only in-frame clones and is missing some. The repertoire includes more than 150,000 clones, 77% of them detected once, and around 1.5% sits in the top ten. Sequenced sample: PBMCs. The receptors come from a man between 18 and 29 years old in good health and CMV-seronegative. Each CDR3 is given with its conserved first and last residue. The D gene is left open where the match is weak. Some rows mark clone size as missing; the rest say once, few, many or name a class of expanded clone.

abundance: few
len: 13
j_gene: TRBJ1-2
d_gene: TRBD1
v_gene: TRBV4-3
CDR3aa: CASSPRQGDGYTF
CDR3nt: TGCGCCAGCAGCCCCAGACAGGGGGACGGCTACACCTTC

abundance: many
len: 13
j_gene: TRBJ1-1
d_gene: TRBD1
v_gene: TRBV25-1
CDR3aa: CASRGQGNTEAFF
CDR3nt: TGTGCCAGCAGGGGACAGGGAAACACTGAAGCTTTCTTT

abundance: once
len: 13
j_gene: TRBJ1-4
d_gene: .
v_gene: TRBV6-5
CDR3aa: CASSEQQGEKLFF
CDR3nt: TGTGCCAGCAGTGAACAGCAGGGAGAAAAACTGTTTTTT

abundance: .
len: 13
j_gene: TRBJ2-7
d_gene: TRBD1
v_gene: TRBV7-3
CDR3aa: CAGSSTGAREQYF
CDR3nt: TGTGCCGGCAGCTCCACAGGGGCTCGGGAGCAGTACTTC

abundance: .
len: 15
j_gene: TRBJ2-3
d_gene: .
v_gene: TRBV11-3
CDR3aa: CASSLSWTGADTQYF
CDR3nt: TGTGCCAGCAGCTTATCGTGGACTGGTGCAGATACGCAGTATTTT

abundance: .
len: 12
j_gene: TRBJ1-1
d_gene: .
v_gene: TRBV7-9
CDR3aa: CASSSQGGEAFF
CDR3nt: TGTGCCAGCAGCTCCCAGGGAGGTGAAGCTTTCTTT

abundance: .
len: 16
j_gene: TRBJ2-2
d_gene: .
v_gene: TRBV29-1
CDR3aa: CSAPGATLSNTGELFF
CDR3nt: TGCAGCGCCCCGGGAGCAACCCTCTCGAACACCGGGGAGCTGTTTTTT

abundance: .
len: 13
j_gene: TRBJ2-1
d_gene: TRBD2
v_gene: TRBV6-6
CDR3aa: CATAGGPSNEQFF
CDR3nt: TGTGCCACAGCGGGGGGGCCATCAAATGAGCAGTTCTTC

abundance: .
len: 15
j_gene: TRBJ2-1
d_gene: TRBD2
v_gene: TRBV6-5
CDR3aa: CASSYSGGAYNEQFF
CDR3nt: TGTGCCAGCAGTTACAGCGGGGGGGCCTACAATGAGCAGTTCTTC

abundance: .
len: 15
j_gene: TRBJ2-7
d_gene: .
v_gene: TRBV5-8
CDR3aa: CASSPGWGLAYEQYF
CDR3nt: TGTGCCAGCAGCCCCGGTTGGGGCCTTGCCTACGAGCAGTACTTC

abundance: once
len: 17
j_gene: TRBJ2-1
d_gene: TRBD2
v_gene: TRBV7-3
CDR3aa: CASSLTAGLAGNNEQFF
CDR3nt: TGTGCCAGCAGCTTAACTGCGGGACTAGCGGGGAACAATGAGCAGTTCTTC

abundance: few
len: 15
j_gene: TRBJ2-4
d_gene: .
v_gene: TRBV19
CDR3aa: CASMGQGKAKNIQYF
CDR3nt: TGTGCCAGTATGGGGCAGGGGAAAGCCAAAAACATTCAGTACTTC

abundance: few
len: 13
j_gene: TRBJ1-1
d_gene: .
v_gene: TRBV7-6
CDR3aa: CASSYQGYTEAFF
CDR3nt: TGTGCCAGCAGTTATCAGGGATACACTGAAGCTTTCTTT

abundance: .
len: 13
j_gene: TRBJ2-1
d_gene: .
v_gene: TRBV5-4
CDR3aa: CASSKNFNNEQFF
CDR3nt: TGTGCCAGCAGCAAAAACTTCAACAATGAGCAGTTCTTC

abundance: .
len: 14
j_gene: TRBJ1-1
d_gene: .
v_gene: TRBV2
CDR3aa: CASSEALRVQEAFF
CDR3nt: TGTGCCAGCAGTGAAGCCTTGCGAGTGCAAGAAGCTTTCTTT

abundance: .
len: 14
j_gene: TRBJ2-5
d_gene: .
v_gene: TRBV30
CDR3aa: CAWSGGHLKETQYF
CDR3nt: TGTGCCTGGAGTGGCGGACACCTTAAAGAGACCCAGTACTTC

abundance: .
len: 16
j_gene: TRBJ1-3
d_gene: TRBD1
v_gene: TRBV7-2
CDR3aa: CASSPPGQGSGNTIYF
CDR3nt: TGTGCCAGCAGCCCCCCGGGACAGGGCTCTGGAAACACCATATATTTT

abundance: .
len: 10
j_gene: TRBJ1-4
d_gene: TRBD1
v_gene: TRBV6-6
CDR3aa: CASRDRVVFF
CDR3nt: TGTGCCAGCAGAGACAGGGTCGTGTTTTTT

abundance: .
len: 16
j_gene: TRBJ2-5
d_gene: .
v_gene: TRBV12-2
CDR3aa: CASRFWTSGVQETQYF
CDR3nt: TGTGCAAGTCGCTTTTGGACTAGCGGGGTCCAAGAGACCCAGTACTTC

abundance: .
len: 13
j_gene: TRBJ1-2
d_gene: .
v_gene: TRBV30
CDR3aa: CAWCRTANYGYTF
CDR3nt: TGTGCCTGGTGTAGGACAGCTAACTATGGCTACACCTTC

abundance: .
len: 15
j_gene: TRBJ1-1
d_gene: TRBD1
v_gene: TRBV6-6
CDR3aa: CASNRQGIRNTEAFF
CDR3nt: TGTGCCAGCAACCGACAGGGAATTAGGAACACTGAAGCTTTCTTT

abundance: .
len: 12
j_gene: TRBJ2-7
d_gene: .
v_gene: TRBV21-1
CDR3aa: CAGSGTPYEQYF
CDR3nt: TGTGCCGGTTCCGGGACACCCTACGAGCAGTACTTC

abundance: .
len: 19
j_gene: TRBJ2-1
d_gene: TRBD2
v_gene: TRBV4-1
CDR3aa: CASSPGLAGSPDRANEQFF
CDR3nt: TGCGCCAGCAGCCCAGGACTAGCGGGGTCCCCAGATAGGGCCAATGAGCAGTTCTTC

abundance: .
len: 15
j_gene: TRBJ2-3
d_gene: .
v_gene: TRBV11-3
CDR3aa: CASSLWPDTTDTQYF
CDR3nt: TGTGCCAGCAGCTTGTGGCCAGACACCACAGATACGCAGTATTTT

abundance: .
len: 16
j_gene: TRBJ2-2
d_gene: .
v_gene: TRBV18
CDR3aa: CASSPAGLRNTGELFF
CDR3nt: TGTGCCAGCTCACCAGCGGGACTCCGAAACACCGGGGAGCTGTTTTTT

abundance: .
len: 15
j_gene: TRBJ1-4
d_gene: TRBD1
v_gene: TRBV5-1
CDR3aa: CASSWMGQGNEKLFF
CDR3nt: TGCGCCAGCAGCTGGATGGGACAGGGTAATGAAAAACTGTTTTTT

abundance: .
len: 15
j_gene: TRBJ1-1
d_gene: .
v_gene: TRBV27
CDR3aa: CASRALLGGVTEAFF
CDR3nt: TGTGCCAGCAGGGCTTTATTGGGGGGGGTCACTGAAGCTTTCTTT

abundance: .
len: 12
j_gene: TRBJ2-3
d_gene: TRBD2
v_gene: TRBV2
CDR3aa: CASSGSGNTQYF
CDR3nt: TGTGCCAGCTCCGGGAGCGGGAATACGCAGTATTTT

abundance: .
len: 13
j_gene: TRBJ1-2
d_gene: .
v_gene: TRBV5-4
CDR3aa: CASSPGHQTGYTF
CDR3nt: TGTGCCAGCAGCCCGGGACACCAAACAGGCTACACCTTC

abundance: .
len: 13
j_gene: TRBJ2-3
d_gene: .
v_gene: TRBV7-2
CDR3aa: CASSLRQADTQYF
CDR3nt: TGTGCCAGCAGCTTACGGCAGGCGGATACGCAGTATTTT

abundance: .
len: 11
j_gene: TRBJ1-1
d_gene: .
v_gene: TRBV6-6
CDR3aa: CASSPGGEAFF
CDR3nt: TGTGCCAGCAGCCCGGGGGGAGAAGCTTTCTTT

abundance: .
len: 16
j_gene: TRBJ2-3
d_gene: TRBD2
v_gene: TRBV11-3
CDR3aa: CASSYPTSGNGDTQYF
CDR3nt: TGTGCCAGCAGCTATCCGACTAGCGGGAATGGAGATACGCAGTATTTT

abundance: few
len: 14
j_gene: TRBJ1-2
d_gene: TRBD1
v_gene: TRBV27
CDR3aa: CASSPRQGLGGYTF
CDR3nt: TGTGCCAGCAGTCCGAGACAGGGTCTGGGTGGCTACACCTTC

abundance: few
len: 16
j_gene: TRBJ1-2
d_gene: .
v_gene: TRBV4-3
CDR3aa: CASSQGLSQSNYGYTF
CDR3nt: TGCGCCAGCAGCCAAGGTCTCTCACAGTCAAACTATGGCTACACCTTC

abundance: once
len: 15
j_gene: TRBJ2-3
d_gene: TRBD2
v_gene: TRBV7-6
CDR3aa: CASSLGGGSPDTQYF
CDR3nt: TGTGCCAGCAGCTTAGGCGGCGGGAGTCCAGATACGCAGTATTTT

abundance: .
len: 13
j_gene: TRBJ1-6
d_gene: .
v_gene: TRBV7-2
CDR3aa: CASSREANSPLHF
CDR3nt: TGTGCCAGCAGCCGAGAGGCGAATTCACCCCTCCACTTT

abundance: .
len: 14
j_gene: TRBJ1-2
d_gene: .
v_gene: TRBV4-1
CDR3aa: CASSRPGAGDGYTF
CDR3nt: TGCGCCAGCAGCCGACCAGGGGCGGGAGATGGCTACACCTTC

abundance: .
len: 15
j_gene: TRBJ2-3
d_gene: .
v_gene: TRBV7-2
CDR3aa: CASSRAGLSTDTQYF
CDR3nt: TGTGCCAGCAGCCGGGCGGGGCTTAGCACAGATACGCAGTATTTT

abundance: .
len: 12
j_gene: TRBJ2-7
d_gene: TRBD1
v_gene: TRBV5-1
CDR3aa: CASSGTAYEQYF
CDR3nt: TGCGCCAGCAGCGGGACAGCCTACGAGCAGTACTTC

abundance: few
len: 16
j_gene: TRBJ2-3
d_gene: .
v_gene: TRBV11-3
CDR3aa: CASSLGGRANTDTQYF
CDR3nt: TGTGCCAGCAGCTTAGGTGGCAGGGCTAACACAGATACGCAGTATTTT

abundance: .
len: 13
j_gene: TRBJ1-1
d_gene: .
v_gene: TRBV19
CDR3aa: CASSMGGTTEAFF
CDR3nt: TGTGCCAGTAGTATGGGAGGGACAACTGAAGCTTTCTTT

abundance: .
len: 17
j_gene: TRBJ2-1
d_gene: TRBD1
v_gene: TRBV11-3
CDR3aa: CASTNEGTGGAADEQFF
CDR3nt: TGTGCCAGCACCAACGAAGGGACAGGGGGCGCAGCAGATGAGCAGTTCTTC

abundance: few
len: 16
j_gene: TRBJ2-7
d_gene: TRBD1
v_gene: TRBV5-5
CDR3aa: CASSPSLYRGEREQYF
CDR3nt: TGTGCCAGCAGCCCCTCCCTGTACAGGGGAGAGCGCGAGCAGTACTTC

abundance: few
len: 17
j_gene: TRBJ2-1
d_gene: TRBD2
v_gene: TRBV19
CDR3aa: CASSMRSSGGFYNEQFF
CDR3nt: TGTGCCAGTAGTATGAGGTCCTCGGGGGGGTTTTACAATGAGCAGTTCTTC

abundance: once
len: 11
j_gene: TRBJ1-3
d_gene: .
v_gene: TRBV15
CDR3aa: CATREGNTIYF
CDR3nt: TGTGCCACCAGGGAGGGAAACACCATATATTTT